The 30 T cell receptor beta chains in this list originate from one sample, sequenced in a study of CD8+ T cells in alopecia areata. Indicated treatment: oral pan-JAK inhibitor, 5-10 mg twice daily. Following RNA extraction, reverse transcription yielded cDNA that acted as the sequencing template. Libraries were prepared by immunoSEQ multiplex PCR; TCRdb keeps only in-frame clonotypes and omits some of them. The data contain 90,000 or so clones, around 40% of them singletons. The sample here was CD8+ T cells sorted from blood, taken at week 24, from a patient treated with tofacitinib. Receptors originate from a human donor with alopecia areata.

The chain carries TRBV7-2 and TRBJ2-1; D gene unclear. This CDR3 is 15 amino acids long. Germline V gives CDR1 SGHTA, CDR2 FQGNSA. V was pared by 1 base and J by 4 bases, with 11 bases between. This CDR3 reads CASSLGGARYNEQFF. In DNA, the CDR3 is TGTGCCAGCAGCTTAGGGGGTGCTCGTTACAATGAGCAGTTCTTC.

The genes are TRBV9 and TRBJ2-1, with TRBD2 matching over 10 bases. The CDR3 covers 15 residues. The trim removed 7 bases at V and 4 bases at J, leaving 8 bases unmatched. Germline V gives CDR1 SGDLS, CDR2 YYNGEE. CDR3 DNA sequence: TGTGCCAGCCAGCTGGGACTAGCGAGTTACAATGAGCAGTTCTTC. This encodes CASQLGLASYNEQFF.

The chain joins TRBV2 to TRBJ2-7; 14 bases match TRBD2. The length of the CDR3 is 19 residues. Trimming removed 0 bases from V and 2 bases from J; junction bases left unmatched: 9. Germline V CDR1 and CDR2: SNHLY, FYNNEI. The CDR3, as DNA: TGTGCCAGCAGTGAAGCCCAGGGACTAGCGGGAGAAACCCCCTACGAGCAGTACTTC. Protein product: CASSEAQGLAGETPYEQYF.

This sequence joins TRBV9 and TRBJ2-1; D not resolved. V lost 4 bases to trimming and J lost 9 bases, with 8 bases between them. Germline V gene data show CDR1 as SGDLS and CDR2 as YYNGEE. CDR3 length equals 11 residues. The CDR3, as DNA: TGTGCCAGCAGCTCAATGAGTGAGCAGTTCTTC. Translating it yields CASSSMSEQFF.

This clone was counted only a few times. The V call is TRBV6-5, the J call TRBJ1-5; D might be TRBD1 (5 bases). Trimming took 2 bases from V and 2 from J, leaving 7 bases between them. The length of the CDR3 is 14 residues. Germline V lookup: CDR1 MNHEY, CDR2 SVGAGI. The CDR3 nucleotides are TGTGCCAGCAGTTACGGGGGGGGCAATCAGCCCCAGCATTTT. Its protein product is CASSYGGGNQPQHF.

Comment on this clone: One end of the junction does not line up with germline, which may come from a read error. The rearrangement links TRBV7-7 to TRBJ2-5, with D perhaps TRBD2 (6 bases). Germline-derived CDR1 and CDR2 are SSHAT and FNYEAQ (reference sequence). This CDR3 is 15 amino acids long. Here the CDR3 reads CASSLARGFQETQYF. CDR3 sequence (DNA): TGTGCTAGCAGCTTAGCGCGGGGCTTCCAAGAGACCCAGTACTTC. Drawing the rest from reference TRBV7-7 and TRBJ2-5, the complete variable domain is GAGVSQSPRYKVTKRGQDVTLRCDPISSHATLYWYQQALGQGPEFLTYFNYEAQPDKSGLPSDRFSAERPEGSISTLTIQRTEQRDSAMYRCASSLARGFQETQYFGPGTRLLVL.

J is TRBJ2-3 and V is TRBV4-3, with 8 bases identical to TRBD2. Germline V lookup: CDR1 LGHNA, CDR2 YSLEER. The V segment lost 4 bases and the J segment 0 bases; nucleotides outside the gene matches: 3. The CDR3 consists of 15 residues. The CDR3: CASSLTSGSTDTQYF. The CDR3 nucleotides read TGCGCCAGCAGCCTTACTAGCGGAAGCACAGATACGCAGTATTTT.

J is TRBJ2-7 and V is TRBV4-1; 9 bases align to TRBD1. V shed 5 bases, J shed 2 bases, and the junction held 7 bases outside the gene matches. CDR3 length: 15 amino acids. Germline V CDR1 and CDR2: MGHRA, YSYEKL. Here the CDR3 DNA reads TGCGCCAGCAGCTTTGACAGGACAGGGGCCTACGAGCAGTACTTC. This encodes CASSFDRTGAYEQYF.

The CDR3 region is CASSSWAGSHEQFF. In DNA form, the CDR3 reads TGTGCCAGCAGTTCCTGGGCAGGGTCACATGAGCAGTTCTTC. The chain is built from TRBV27 and TRBJ2-1; TRBD1 might be the D (5 bases). There are 14 residues in the CDR3. Germline assignment: CDR1 MNHEY and CDR2 SMNVEV (reference sequence). V was clipped by 4 bases and J by 8 bases, with 15 bases between them.

In its sample, this clone was seen once. The gene calls are TRBV28 and TRBJ2-7; no clear D. Germline CDR1 MDHEN, CDR2 SYDVKM. The CDR3 totals 15 residues. V lost 5 bases to trimming and J lost 2 bases, with 16 bases between them. The CDR3 sequence is CASSPSRTPAYEQYF. CDR3 DNA: TGTGCCAGCAGTCCATCCCGGACCCCAGCCTACGAGCAGTACTTC.

This clone was recorded a few times. This sequence joins TRBV10-3 and TRBJ1-5; TRBD1 is a possible D gene (5 bases). CDR1 and CDR2 from the germline V gene are ENHRY and SYGVKD. Deletions cut 2 bases from V and 3 bases from J, with 8 bases between. The CDR3 spans 14 residues. The CDR3 nucleotides are TGTGCCATCAGTGAGGTGGGGGTCAATCAGCCCCAGCATTTT. Its translation: CAISEVGVNQPQHF.

This clone has more than one count but fewer than ten. The chain carries TRBV9 and TRBJ2-7; D tentatively fits TRBD1 or TRBD2 (5 bases each). The length of the CDR3 is 14 residues. V lost 2 bases and J lost 2, with 11 bases in between. The V gene's germline CDR1 is SGDLS and CDR2 YYNGEE. CDR3: CASSVRDRPYEQYF. The CDR3 DNA follows: TGTGCCAGCAGCGTTCGGGACCGTCCCTACGAGCAGTACTTC. Drawing the rest from reference TRBV9 and TRBJ2-7, the complete variable domain is DSGVTQTPKHLITATGQRVTLRCSPRSGDLSVYWYQQSLDQGLQFLIQYYNGEERAKGNILERFSAQQFPDLHSELNLSSLELGDSALYFCASSVRDRPYEQYFGPGTRLTVT.

The V call is TRBV4-1, the J call TRBJ1-5; 7 bases agree with TRBD1. The CDR3 has 15 amino acids. Germline CDR1 MGHRA, CDR2 YSYEKL. The junction had 4 bases not matched to a gene; V was cut back by 1 base and J by 4 bases. CDR3 amino acids: CASSQGQGVNQPQHF. The CDR3 DNA follows: TGCGCCAGCAGCCAAGGACAGGGAGTGAATCAGCCCCAGCATTTT.

This chain links TRBV7-2 with TRBJ2-2, with a tentative D call TRBD1 (6 bases). V was trimmed by 5 bases and J by 4 bases, leaving 17 bases between them. From germline, CDR1 is SGHTA and CDR2 FQGNSA. The CDR3 sequence is 16 residues long. The CDR3 DNA reads TGTGCCAGCAGCCTTTCAGGGGCCGGAGTCACCGGGGAGCTGTTTTTT. It translates to CASSLSGAGVTGELFF.

The chain employs TRBV4-1 and TRBJ2-1, with a possible D match to TRBD1 (5 bases). CDR1 MGHRA and CDR2 YSYEKL come from the germline V gene. V was clipped by 4 bases and J by 0 bases, with 13 bases between them. The CDR3 has 16 amino acids. The CDR3, as DNA: TGCGCCAGCAGCCCCCTGGGGCGGAACTCCTACAATGAGCAGTTCTTC. This encodes CASSPLGRNSYNEQFF.

The chain combines TRBV5-1 with TRBJ2-1; possibly TRBD1 for D (5 bases). The CDR3 totals 14 residues. Germline V CDR1 and CDR2: SGHRS, YFSETQ. V was shortened by 4 bases and J by 8 bases, with 16 bases between the two germline ends. CDR3 bases: TGCGCCAGCAGCCCCTGGGGCCAGACCGATGAGCAGTTCTTC. Translation gives CASSPWGQTDEQFF.

This clone was seen a handful of times. The chain joins TRBV4-1 to TRBJ1-4; D is ambiguous. The CDR3 sequence is 16 residues long. V gave up 1 base and J gave up 0 bases, with 9 bases separating them. Germline CDR1 is MGHRA and CDR2 is YSYEKL. The CDR3 sequence is CASSQVVDATNEKLFF. The CDR3 DNA follows: TGCGCCAGCAGCCAAGTGGTCGATGCAACTAATGAAAAACTGTTTTTT.

This clone was seen only a few times. The rearrangement joins TRBV29-1 to TRBJ2-7; possibly TRBD2 for D (6 bases). This CDR3 comprises 12 residues. Germline V gives CDR1 SQVTM, CDR2 ANQGSEA. V was shortened by 6 bases and J by 2 bases, with 11 bases between the two germline ends. The CDR3: CSVIGEAYEQYF. In DNA form, the CDR3 reads TGCAGCGTAATCGGGGAGGCCTACGAGCAGTACTTC.

The V call is TRBV29-1, the J call TRBJ2-7, with TRBD1 identical over 9 bases. The V gene end was trimmed by 8 bases and the J gene end by 4 bases; junction bases not matched to a gene: 9. There are 13 residues in the CDR3. Germline CDR1 SQVTM, CDR2 ANQGSEA. CDR3 in amino acids: CSIGTGIKYEQYF. The CDR3 DNA reads TGCAGCATCGGGACAGGGATAAAATACGAGCAGTACTTC.

The table lists this clone with a few counts. The chain couples TRBV30 to TRBJ2-7; the D gene is possibly TRBD1 (5 bases). Trimming pared 0 bases from V and 5 bases from J, leaving 14 bases between. Germline values: CDR1 GTSNPN, CDR2 SVGIG (reference sequence). The CDR3 has 14 amino acids. CDR3 sequence: CAWSVGAGLNEQYF. Here the CDR3 DNA reads TGTGCCTGGAGTGTAGGGGCAGGGCTAAACGAGCAGTACTTC. The complete variable domain, with remaining parts taken from reference TRBV30 and TRBJ2-7, reads SQTIHQWPATLVQPVGSPLSLECTVEGTSNPNLYWYRQAAGRGLQLLFYSVGIGQISSEVPQNLSASRPQDRQFILSSKKLLLSDSGFYLCAWSVGAGLNEQYFGPGTRLTVT.

The CDR3 nucleotides read TGTGCCAGCACCACCTTTACTAGCGGGAAGGGCGGGGAGCTGTTTTTT. The encoded protein is CASTTFTSGKGGELFF. The chain recombines TRBV2 with TRBJ2-2; 10 bases line up with TRBD2. The CDR3 is 16 amino acids. Unmatched junction bases numbered 12, after V lost 7 bases and J lost 7 bases. CDR1 SNHLY and CDR2 FYNNEI come from the germline V gene.

The rearrangement joins TRBV9 to TRBJ2-2, with 8 bases lining up with TRBD1. CDR3 size: 16 residues. Trimming cost V 0 bases and J 5 bases; bases outside gene matches: 6. CDR1 and CDR2 (germline): SGDLS, YYNGEE. This CDR3 is CASSVAPGQGTGELFF. DNA of the CDR3: TGTGCCAGCAGCGTAGCCCCCGGACAGGGAACCGGGGAGCTGTTTTTT.

This clone was detected a few times. The V call is TRBV10-2, the J call TRBJ1-5, with D perhaps TRBD1 (6 bases). The CDR3 is made up of 13 amino acids. Trimming removed 7 bases from V and 5 bases from J, with 12 bases in between. CDR1 is WSHSY, CDR2 SAAADI, per germline. CDR3 nucleotides: TGCGCCAGCAAAAAGGACAGTTATCAGCCCCAGCATTTT. This translates into CASKKDSYQPQHF.

The V gene is TRBV5-1, the J gene TRBJ2-3; no clear D. Trimming removed 2 bases at V and 2 bases at J, with 0 bases between. Germline CDR1 and CDR2: SGHRS and YFSETQ. This CDR3 is 11 amino acids long. The CDR3 DNA is TGCGCCAGCAGCTTCACAGATACGCAGTATTTT. Encoded protein: CASSFTDTQYF.

The chain uses TRBV27 and TRBJ2-1; 10 positions match TRBD2. V dropped 3 bases and J dropped 4; count of bases not matched to a gene: 9. The CDR3 totals 17 residues. CDR1 MNHEY and CDR2 SMNVEV come from the germline V gene (reference sequence). The CDR3 loop reads CASSFNPSGRAYNEQFF. For the CDR3, the DNA is TGTGCCAGCAGTTTTAACCCCAGCGGGAGGGCTTACAATGAGCAGTTCTTC.

This clone was counted between two and nine times. The gene calls are TRBV5-1 and TRBJ2-7; 7 bases align to TRBD2. The germline CDR1 and CDR2 sequences are SGHRS and YFSETQ. This CDR3 has 16 amino acids. The trim removed 4 bases at V and 4 bases at J, leaving 14 bases unmatched. The CDR3 spells CASSRPLAGVLYEQYF. Here the CDR3 DNA reads TGCGCCAGCAGCAGACCACTTGCGGGAGTTCTTTACGAGCAGTACTTC.

V gene TRBV18 combines with J gene TRBJ2-5; a weak D match, TRBD1 (5 bases). This CDR3 is built from 13 residues. Trimming removed 4 bases at V and 0 bases at J, with 6 bases between. Germline loops: CDR1 KGHSH, CDR2 LQKENI. The CDR3 nucleotides read TGTGCCAGCTCACGCAGGGACCAAGAGACCCAGTACTTC. This gives the protein CASSRRDQETQYF.

The chain links TRBV5-1 to TRBJ2-3; TRBD2 matches 9 bases. V was clipped by 4 bases and J by 2 bases; unmatched bases: 8. Looked up from germline, CDR1 is SGHRS and CDR2 is YFSETQ. The CDR3 spans 16 residues. The CDR3 region is CASSPESGRITDTQYF. CDR3 sequence (DNA): TGCGCCAGCAGCCCTGAAAGCGGGAGGATCACAGATACGCAGTATTTT.

This rearrangement joins TRBV9 to TRBJ2-7; D perhaps matches TRBD1 (6 bases). Germline V lookup: CDR1 SGDLS, CDR2 YYNGEE. V dropped 3 bases and J dropped 5 bases, with 12 bases sitting between them. This CDR3 is built from 13 residues. The CDR3 DNA sequence: TGTGCCAGCAGCGACCCGGACAGCCACGAGCAGTACTTC. It is translated as CASSDPDSHEQYF.

This clone was counted between two and nine times. The chain links TRBV2 to TRBJ1-2; a possible D gene is TRBD1 (6 bases). Trimming shortened V by 11 bases and J by 8 bases, and 21 bases separated the two germline ends. The germline gives CDR1 SNHLY, CDR2 FYNNEI. CDR3 length equals 13 residues. CDR3 sequence: CAQQLRGAGGYTF. CDR3 coding DNA: TGTGCCCAGCAGTTGCGGGGGGCGGGCGGCTACACCTTC. The full variable domain, with the rest looked up from reference TRBV2 and TRBJ1-2, is EPEVTQTPSHQVTQMGQEVILRCVPISNHLYFYWYRQILGQKVEFLVSFYNNEISEKSEIFDDQFSVERPDGSNFTLKIRSTKLEDSAMYFCAQQLRGAGGYTFGSGTRLTVV.